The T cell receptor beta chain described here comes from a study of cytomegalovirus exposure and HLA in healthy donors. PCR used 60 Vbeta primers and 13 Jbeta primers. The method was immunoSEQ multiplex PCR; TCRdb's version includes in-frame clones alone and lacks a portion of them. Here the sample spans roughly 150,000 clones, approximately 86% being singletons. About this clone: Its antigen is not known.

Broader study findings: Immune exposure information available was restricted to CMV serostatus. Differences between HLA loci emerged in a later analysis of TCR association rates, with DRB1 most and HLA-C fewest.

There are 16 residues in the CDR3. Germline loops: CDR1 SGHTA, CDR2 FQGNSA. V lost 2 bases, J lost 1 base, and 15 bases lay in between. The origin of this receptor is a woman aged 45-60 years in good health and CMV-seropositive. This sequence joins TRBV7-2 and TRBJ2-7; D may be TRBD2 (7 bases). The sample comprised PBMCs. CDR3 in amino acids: CASSLRGGATSYEQYF. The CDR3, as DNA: TGTGCCAGCAGCTTAAGGGGGGGCGCCACATCCTACGAGCAGTACTTC.